These T cell receptor beta chains were read from a single sample in a study of a mutant IDH1 vaccine in newly diagnosed glioma. This table comes from immunoSEQ multiplex PCR, and its TCRdb copy is limited to in-frame clones, with some not included. This sample has over 50,000 clones; 85% to 90% occur once, and the top ten carry about 4.6%. No antigen has been assigned to these receptors. The material was PBMCs, obtained from a glioma patient whose treatment included an IDH1 peptide vaccine. The receptor set was obtained from a woman in her thirties or forties with glioma. Both conserved end residues are part of each CDR3. A D gene is named only where the DNA matches it firmly. Clone size is stated in some rows and not others, as once, few, many or a class when expanded.

CASSLVGDSRNYGYTF,TGTGCCAGCAGCTTAGTGGGGGACAGTCGAAACTATGGCTACACCTTC,TRBD1,TRBV7-2,TRBJ1-2,-
CASSGGGNHEQYF,TGCGCCAGCAGCGGAGGAGGGAACCACGAGCAGTACTTC,-,TRBV5-1,TRBJ2-7,-
CASSSPYTDTQYF,TGTGCCAGCAGCTCTCCCTACACAGATACGCAGTATTTT,-,TRBV7-9,TRBJ2-3,once
CAWSFLGTGELFF,TGTGCCTGGAGTTTCCTAGGGACCGGGGAGCTGTTTTTT,-,TRBV30,TRBJ2-2,-
CASSKFQAGVYEQYF,TGTGCCAGCAGCAAATTCCAAGCGGGAGTGTACGAGCAGTACTTC,-,TRBV21-1,TRBJ2-7,-
CASSPPLAGSYEQYF,TGTGCCAGCTCACCACCATTAGCAGGTTCCTACGAGCAGTACTTC,-,TRBV18,TRBJ2-7,-
CASSATGTGNSPLHF,TGTGCCAGTAGTGCAACCGGGACAGGGAATTCACCCCTCCACTTT,TRBD1,TRBV19,TRBJ1-6,once
CASSLGQGDGELFF,TGCGCCAGCAGCTTGGGGCAGGGCGACGGGGAGCTGTTTTTT,-,TRBV5-1,TRBJ2-2,-
CASSDGFGQGADTQYF,TGTGCCAGCAGTGATGGGTTTGGACAGGGGGCAGATACGCAGTATTTT,TRBD1,TRBV6-4,TRBJ2-3,few
CASSNKQNTGELFF,TGTGCCAGTAGTAATAAACAGAACACCGGGGAGCTGTTTTTT,-,TRBV19,TRBJ2-2,-
CASSFDWGPSYNSPLHF,TGTGCCAGCAGCTTCGACTGGGGGCCTTCCTATAATTCACCCCTCCACTTT,-,TRBV7-2,TRBJ1-6,-
CASINKASGGSEQFF,TGTGCCAGCATTAACAAGGCTAGCGGGGGTAGTGAGCAGTTCTTC,TRBD2,TRBV6-6,TRBJ2-1,-
CASGLYATNEKLFF,TGTGCCAGCGGTCTTTACGCAACTAATGAAAAACTGTTTTTT,-,TRBV9,TRBJ1-4,-
CASTISRGYEQYF,TGTGCCAGCACCATAAGTAGGGGCTACGAGCAGTACTTC,-,TRBV27,TRBJ2-7,-
CATLLAGGVQETQYF,TGTGCCACACTCTTAGCGGGAGGGGTACAAGAGACCCAGTACTTC,TRBD2,TRBV6-1,TRBJ2-5,-
CASSGTDYEQYF,TGTGCCAGCAGCGGGACAGACTACGAGCAGTACTTC,TRBD1,TRBV7-6,TRBJ2-7,-
CASSAIAGAEAFF,TGTGCCAGTAGTGCGATTGCGGGCGCTGAAGCTTTCTTT,-,TRBV19,TRBJ1-1,few
CASRDFRGGVSYEQYF,TGTGCCAGCAGGGACTTTAGGGGGGGTGTCTCCTACGAGCAGTACTTC,-,TRBV2,TRBJ2-7,-
CASSIPRPRGTEAFF,TGTGCCAGTAGTATCCCGCGACCTAGGGGCACTGAAGCTTTCTTT,-,TRBV19,TRBJ1-1,-
CASSRAAGDNEQFF,TGTGCCAGTAGCCGTGCGGCAGGGGACAATGAGCAGTTCTTC,-,TRBV19,TRBJ2-1,-
CASSDRGPAETQYF,TGTGCCAGCAGTGACAGGGGTCCGGCAGAGACCCAGTACTTC,TRBD1,TRBV6-5,TRBJ2-5,-
CASSYESGPPQHF,TGTGCCAGCAGTTACGAAAGCGGCCCTCCCCAGCATTTT,-,TRBV6-5,TRBJ1-5,-
CASSLAAHTGELFF,TGCGCCAGCAGCTTGGCGGCCCACACCGGGGAGCTGTTTTTT,-,TRBV5-1,TRBJ2-2,-
CSAPRYNEQFF,TGCAGTGCTCCGAGGTACAATGAGCAGTTCTTC,-,TRBV20-1,TRBJ2-1,-
CASSSGHLSTDTQYF,TGTGCCAGCAGCTCCGGGCACTTGAGCACAGATACGCAGTATTTT,-,TRBV13,TRBJ2-3,-
CASSLENYGYTF,TGTGCCAGCAGTCTCGAAAACTATGGCTACACCTTC,-,TRBV6-6,TRBJ1-2,few
CASSFLGALEYGYTF,TGTGCCAGCAGCTTCCTCGGGGCTTTGGAATATGGCTACACCTTC,-,TRBV27,TRBJ1-2,-
CASSFQGPDQPQHF,TGTGCCAGCTCATTTCAGGGACCGGATCAGCCCCAGCATTTT,-,TRBV18,TRBJ1-5,-
CASSDEGFSYEQYF,TGTGCCAGCAGCGATGAGGGGTTTAGCTACGAGCAGTACTTC,-,TRBV6-1,TRBJ2-7,-
CASSLGVGGRSRDTQYF,TGTGCCAGCAGCTTAGGAGTAGGGGGGCGATCACGGGATACGCAGTATTTT,-,TRBV7-9,TRBJ2-3,-
CASKPDGEAFF,TGTGCCAGCAAGCCGGACGGTGAAGCTTTCTTT,-,TRBV2,TRBJ1-1,-
CASSLTSGSSYEQYF,TGTGCCAGCAGTTTAACTAGCGGGAGCTCTTACGAGCAGTACTTC,TRBD2,TRBV6-5,TRBJ2-7,-
CASSLVAQGTSTNYGYTF,TGTGCCAGCAGCTTAGTCGCCCAAGGCACATCGACTAACTATGGCTACACCTTC,-,TRBV7-8,TRBJ1-2,-
CASSPIPAGPQHF,TGTGCCAGCTCACCAATACCGGCAGGCCCCCAGCATTTT,-,TRBV18,TRBJ1-5,once
CSVEVGVDTQYF,TGCAGCGTTGAAGTCGGAGTAGATACGCAGTATTTT,-,TRBV29-1,TRBJ2-3,-
CASAIVAGAYTGELFF,TGCGCCAGCGCGATCGTAGCGGGAGCGTACACCGGGGAGCTGTTTTTT,TRBD2,TRBV4-1,TRBJ2-2,-
CASSSRQGSLGNTIYF,TGTGCCAGCAGTTCAAGGCAGGGGTCCCTTGGAAACACCATATATTTT,-,TRBV4-2,TRBJ1-3,-
CASSSPGRSSDNEQFF,TGTGCCAGCAGCTCTCCGGGACGCAGTTCTGACAATGAGCAGTTCTTC,-,TRBV4-2,TRBJ2-1,-
CASSRFTTGRDGYTF,TGTGCCAGCTCACGATTTACGACAGGGCGGGATGGCTACACCTTC,TRBD1,TRBV18,TRBJ1-2,-
CASSLMTSGRNEQFF,TGTGCCAGCAGCTTGATGACTAGCGGGAGGAACGAGCAGTTCTTC,TRBD2,TRBV5-5,TRBJ2-1,-
CASSAGVFVDGYTF,TGTGCCAGCAGTGCAGGGGTGTTCGTAGATGGCTACACCTTC,-,TRBV6-5,TRBJ1-2,once
CSVEWLAGVNEQFF,TGCAGCGTTGAGTGGCTAGCGGGAGTTAATGAGCAGTTCTTC,TRBD2,TRBV29-1,TRBJ2-1,-
CASSIQIYNQPQHF,TGTGCCAGTAGTATCCAGATTTACAATCAGCCCCAGCATTTT,-,TRBV19,TRBJ1-5,-
CASSYRRFGNEKLFF,TGTGCCAGCAGTTACCGGAGATTCGGCAATGAAAAACTGTTTTTT,-,TRBV6-5,TRBJ1-4,-
CASSIGGNTEAFF,TGTGCCAGTAGTATTGGGGGGAACACTGAAGCTTTCTTT,-,TRBV19,TRBJ1-1,-
CASRNRGWGTQYF,TGTGCCAGCAGGAACAGGGGGTGGGGGACCCAGTACTTC,TRBD1,TRBV2,TRBJ2-5,-
CASSLSGQGHRGTIYF,TGTGCCAGCAGTTTATCCGGACAGGGACACAGGGGCACCATATATTTT,TRBD1,TRBV28,TRBJ1-3,-
CASSYTDRGELSGNTIYF,TGTGCCAGCAGTTACACGGACAGGGGGGAACTCTCTGGAAACACCATATATTTT,TRBD1,TRBV6-7,TRBJ1-3,-
CAWTAGSESHEKLFF,TGTGCCTGGACTGCGGGGAGCGAGAGCCATGAAAAACTGTTTTTT,-,TRBV30,TRBJ1-4,-
CASSSTGDEQFF,TGTGCCAGCAGCTCCACGGGGGATGAGCAGTTCTTC,-,TRBV7-9,TRBJ2-1,-